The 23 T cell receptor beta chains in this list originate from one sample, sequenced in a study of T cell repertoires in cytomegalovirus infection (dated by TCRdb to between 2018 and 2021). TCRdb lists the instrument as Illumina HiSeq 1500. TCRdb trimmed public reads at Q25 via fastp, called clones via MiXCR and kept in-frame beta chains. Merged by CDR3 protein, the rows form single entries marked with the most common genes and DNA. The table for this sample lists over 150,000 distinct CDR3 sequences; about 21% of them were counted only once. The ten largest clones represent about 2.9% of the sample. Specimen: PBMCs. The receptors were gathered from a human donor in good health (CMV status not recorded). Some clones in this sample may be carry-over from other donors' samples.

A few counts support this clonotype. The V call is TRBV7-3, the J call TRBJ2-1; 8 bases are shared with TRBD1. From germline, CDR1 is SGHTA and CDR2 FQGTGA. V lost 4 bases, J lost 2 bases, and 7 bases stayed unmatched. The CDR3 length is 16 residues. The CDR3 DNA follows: TGTGCCAGCAGCTCTTCCGGGACAGGTGCCTACAATGAGCAGTTCTTC. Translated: CASSSSGTGAYNEQFF.

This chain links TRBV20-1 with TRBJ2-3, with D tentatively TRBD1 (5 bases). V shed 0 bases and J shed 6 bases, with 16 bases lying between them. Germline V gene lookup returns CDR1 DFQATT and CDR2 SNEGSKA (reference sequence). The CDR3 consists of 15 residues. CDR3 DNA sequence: TGCAGTGCTAGAGATCGATTAGGGGCTGGGGATACGCAGTATTTT. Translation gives CSARDRLGAGDTQYF.

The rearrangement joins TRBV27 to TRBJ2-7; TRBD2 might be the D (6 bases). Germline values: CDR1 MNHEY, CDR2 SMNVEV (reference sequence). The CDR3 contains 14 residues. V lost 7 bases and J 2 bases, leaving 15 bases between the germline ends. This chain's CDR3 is CASTPAGRPYEQYF. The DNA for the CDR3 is TGTGCCAGCACCCCCGCGGGACGCCCCTACGAGCAGTACTTC.

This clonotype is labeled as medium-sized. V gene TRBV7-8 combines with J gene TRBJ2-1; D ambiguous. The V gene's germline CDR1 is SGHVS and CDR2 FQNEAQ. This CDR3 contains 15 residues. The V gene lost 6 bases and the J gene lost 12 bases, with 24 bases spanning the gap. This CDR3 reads CASRIPGPTGQVQFF. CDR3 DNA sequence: TGTGCCAGCAGAATACCGGGCCCCACCGGGCAAGTGCAGTTCTTC.

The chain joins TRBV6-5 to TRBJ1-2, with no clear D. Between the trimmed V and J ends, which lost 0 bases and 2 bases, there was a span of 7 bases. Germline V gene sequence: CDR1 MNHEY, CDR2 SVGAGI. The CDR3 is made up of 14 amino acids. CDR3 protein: CASSYSPRNYGYTF. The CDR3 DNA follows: TGTGCCAGCAGTTACTCACCTCGAAACTATGGCTACACCTTC.

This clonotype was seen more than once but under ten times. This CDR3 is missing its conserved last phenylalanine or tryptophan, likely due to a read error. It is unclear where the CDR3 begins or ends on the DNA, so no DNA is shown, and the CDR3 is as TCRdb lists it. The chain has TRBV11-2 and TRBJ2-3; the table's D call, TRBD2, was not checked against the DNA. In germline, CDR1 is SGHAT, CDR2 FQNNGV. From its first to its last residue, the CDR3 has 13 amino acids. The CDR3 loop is CASSLDGGLAGVL.

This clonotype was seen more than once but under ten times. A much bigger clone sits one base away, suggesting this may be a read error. Here the CDR3 DNA reads TGTGCCAGCAGCCCCTGGGGGTTGAACACTGAAGCTTTCTTT. Translating gives CASSPWGLNTEAFF. The chain uses TRBV7-2 and TRBJ1-1, with D possibly matching TRBD1 (5 bases). V lost 5 bases and J 0 bases, leaving 10 bases between the germline ends. CDR1 and CDR2 from the germline V gene are SGHTA and FQGNSA. This CDR3 has 14 residues.

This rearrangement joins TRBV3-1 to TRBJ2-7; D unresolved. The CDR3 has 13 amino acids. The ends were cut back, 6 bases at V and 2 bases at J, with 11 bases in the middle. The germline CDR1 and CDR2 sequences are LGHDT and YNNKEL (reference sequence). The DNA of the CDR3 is TGTGCCAGCAGACCGGCCAGCACCTACGAGCAGTACTTC. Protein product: CASRPASTYEQYF.

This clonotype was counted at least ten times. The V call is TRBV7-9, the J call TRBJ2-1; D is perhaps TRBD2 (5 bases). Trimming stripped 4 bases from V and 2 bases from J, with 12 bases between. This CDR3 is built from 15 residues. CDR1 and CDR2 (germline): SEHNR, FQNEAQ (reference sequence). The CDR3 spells CASSSDSRPYNEQFF. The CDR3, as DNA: TGTGCCAGCAGCTCGGACTCGCGTCCCTACAATGAGCAGTTCTTC.

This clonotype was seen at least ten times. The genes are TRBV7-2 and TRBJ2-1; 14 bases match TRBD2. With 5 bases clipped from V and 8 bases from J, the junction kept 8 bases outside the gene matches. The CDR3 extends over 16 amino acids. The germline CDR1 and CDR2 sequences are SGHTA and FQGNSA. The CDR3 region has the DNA TGTGCCAGCAGCCCGCGGGGGACTAGCGGGAGTCATGAGCAGTTCTTC. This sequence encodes CASSPRGTSGSHEQFF.

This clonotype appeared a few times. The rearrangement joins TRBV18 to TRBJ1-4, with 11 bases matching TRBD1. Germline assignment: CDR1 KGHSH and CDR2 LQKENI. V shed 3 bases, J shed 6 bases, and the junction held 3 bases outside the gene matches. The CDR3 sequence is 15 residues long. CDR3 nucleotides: TGTGCCAGCTCACCCCGGACAGGGGGCGATGAAAAACTGTTTTTT. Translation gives CASSPRTGGDEKLFF.

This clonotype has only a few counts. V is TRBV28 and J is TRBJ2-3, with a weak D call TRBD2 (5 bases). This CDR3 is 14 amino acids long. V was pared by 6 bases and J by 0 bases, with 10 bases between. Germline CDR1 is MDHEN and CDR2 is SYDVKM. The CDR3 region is CASRRQRSTDTQYF. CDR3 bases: TGTGCCAGCAGAAGGCAGCGGAGCACAGATACGCAGTATTTT.

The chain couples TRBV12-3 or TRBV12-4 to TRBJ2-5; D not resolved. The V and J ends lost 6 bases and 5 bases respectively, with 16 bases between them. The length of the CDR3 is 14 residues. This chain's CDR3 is CASRTYTAWETQYF. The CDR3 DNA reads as TGTGCCAGCAGAACCTACACTGCGTGGGAGACCCAGTACTTC.

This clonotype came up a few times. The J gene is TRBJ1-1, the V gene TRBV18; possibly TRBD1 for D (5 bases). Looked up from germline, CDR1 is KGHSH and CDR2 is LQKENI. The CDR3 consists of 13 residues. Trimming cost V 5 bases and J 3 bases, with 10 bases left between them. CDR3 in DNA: TGTGCCAGCTCAAGGACACTTTACACTGAAGCTTTCTTT. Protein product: CASSRTLYTEAFF. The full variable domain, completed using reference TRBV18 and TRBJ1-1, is NAGVMQNPRHLVRRRGQEARLRCSPMKGHSHVYWYRQLPEEGLKFMVYLQKENIIDESGMPKERFSAEFPKEGPSILRIQQVVRGDSAAYFCASSRTLYTEAFFGQGTRLTVV.

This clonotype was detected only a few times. The DNA of the CDR3 is TGTGCCAGCAGTTACGGCCCCGGGGAGCTGTTTTTT. Its translation is CASSYGPGELFF. The chain employs TRBV6-2 or TRBV6-3 and TRBJ2-2; D uncertain. This CDR3 region has 12 residues. CDR1 and CDR2 (germline): MNHEY, SVGEGT. V lost 2 bases, J lost 6 bases, and 4 bases lay in between.

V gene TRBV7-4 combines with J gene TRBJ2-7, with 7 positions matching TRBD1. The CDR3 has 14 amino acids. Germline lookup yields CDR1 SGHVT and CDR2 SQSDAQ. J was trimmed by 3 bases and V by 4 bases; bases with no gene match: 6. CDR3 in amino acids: CASSSRQGDYEQYF. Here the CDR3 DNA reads TGTGCCAGCAGCTCAAGACAGGGCGACTACGAGCAGTACTTC.

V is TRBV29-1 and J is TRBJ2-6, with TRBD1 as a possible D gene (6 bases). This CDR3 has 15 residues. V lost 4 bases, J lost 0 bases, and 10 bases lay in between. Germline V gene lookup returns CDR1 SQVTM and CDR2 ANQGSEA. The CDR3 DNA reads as TGCAGCGTTGTGCCGGACAGCTCTGGGGCCAACGTCCTGACTTTC. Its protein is CSVVPDSSGANVLTF.

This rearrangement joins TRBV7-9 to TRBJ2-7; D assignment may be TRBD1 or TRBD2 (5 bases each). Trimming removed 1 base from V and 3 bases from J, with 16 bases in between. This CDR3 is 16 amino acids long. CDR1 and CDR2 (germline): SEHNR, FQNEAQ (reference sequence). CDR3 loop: CASSLGPGDGGYEQYF. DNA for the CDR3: TGTGCCAGCAGCTTAGGGCCCGGGGACGGAGGCTACGAGCAGTACTTC.

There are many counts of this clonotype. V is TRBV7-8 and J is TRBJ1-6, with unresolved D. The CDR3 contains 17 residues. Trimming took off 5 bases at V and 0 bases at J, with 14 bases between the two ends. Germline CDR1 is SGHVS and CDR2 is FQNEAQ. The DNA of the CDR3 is TGTGCCAGCAGCCGGATGAGCCCTAGCTCCTATAATTCACCCCTCCACTTT. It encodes CASSRMSPSSYNSPLHF.

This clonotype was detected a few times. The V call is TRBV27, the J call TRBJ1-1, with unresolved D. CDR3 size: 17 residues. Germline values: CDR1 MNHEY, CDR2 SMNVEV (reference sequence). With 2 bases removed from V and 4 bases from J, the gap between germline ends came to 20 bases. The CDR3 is CASSLTRSIGAGTEAFF. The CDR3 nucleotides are TGTGCCAGCAGTTTAACCCGTTCTATAGGCGCGGGCACTGAAGCTTTCTTT.

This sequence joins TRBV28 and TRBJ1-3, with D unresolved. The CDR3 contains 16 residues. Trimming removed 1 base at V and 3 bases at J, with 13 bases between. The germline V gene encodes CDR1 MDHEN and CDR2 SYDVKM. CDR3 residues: CASSLSGGLLGNTIYF. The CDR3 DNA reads TGTGCCAGCAGTTTATCGGGAGGACTACTTGGAAACACCATATATTTT.

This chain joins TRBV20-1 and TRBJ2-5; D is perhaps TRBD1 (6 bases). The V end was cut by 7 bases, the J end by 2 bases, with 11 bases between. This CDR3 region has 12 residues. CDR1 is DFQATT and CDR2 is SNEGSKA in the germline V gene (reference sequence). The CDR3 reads CSVVGGQETQYF. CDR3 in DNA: TGCAGTGTCGTAGGGGGACAAGAGACCCAGTACTTC.

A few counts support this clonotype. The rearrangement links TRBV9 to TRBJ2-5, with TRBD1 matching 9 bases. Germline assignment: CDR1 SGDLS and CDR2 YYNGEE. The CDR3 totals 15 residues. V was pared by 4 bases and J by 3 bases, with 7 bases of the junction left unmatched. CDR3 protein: CASSPHRGREETQYF. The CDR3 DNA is TGTGCCAGCAGCCCGCACAGGGGGCGCGAAGAGACCCAGTACTTC.